This T cell receptor beta chain was obtained from a study of memory CD4+ T cells and cytomegalovirus serostatus. Overall study context: Healthy Belgian adult donors included nine or ten CMV-positive and approximately 25 CMV-negative people. General study results and limits: Median bootstrapped AUC for CMV status was about 0.94 originally, about 0.9 US-trained.

Germline CDR1 and CDR2: MNHEY and SMNVEV (reference sequence). V gave up 4 bases and J gave up 5 bases, with 11 bases separating them. The CDR3 loop spans 13 amino acids. The method was immunoSEQ multiplex PCR; TCRdb's version includes in-frame clones alone and lacks a portion of them. This sample has 50,000 to 60,000 clones, with over 70% found just once. This clone came up a few times. Its antigen is still unknown. The sort gate was single viable CD3+CD4+CD8-CD45RO+ cells for memory CD4+ T cells. Donors' CMV status reflects serum IgG against pp150, pp28, p38, p52. The TCR comes from an adult in good health and CMV-seropositive. Material: memory CD4+ T cells from blood. The rearrangement joins TRBV27 to TRBJ1-1; D is unresolved. The CDR3 sequence: CASSYTPRTEAFF. CDR3 DNA: TGTGCCAGCAGTTACACCCCGAGGACTGAAGCTTTCTTT.